This entry concerns a single TCR beta chain. Germline CDR1 is LGHNA and CDR2 is YNFKEQ. The V and J ends lost 3 bases and 2 bases, in that order; junction bases with no gene match: 5. CDR3 length equals 16 residues. PCR used 60 Vbeta primers and 13 Jbeta primers. Assay: immunoSEQ multiplex PCR; the TCRdb copy retains only in-frame clones and omits some. The sample shows under 200,000 clones, 75% to 80% of them seen only once. All the people who gave samples were healthy bone marrow donors. The data belong to a study of cytomegalovirus exposure and HLA in healthy donors. Turning to the study itself: Around 76% of 398 genotyped donors fell in the Caucasian-associated ancestry cluster.

The chain recombines TRBV4-2 with TRBJ2-7, with 12 bases identical to TRBD1. The receptor was derived from a man aged 45-60 years in good health and CMV-seropositive. The material sequenced was PBMCs. The CDR3 region has the DNA TGTGCCAGCAGCCATTCCGGGACAGGGGGCGCCTACGAGCAGTACTTC. It codes for CASSHSGTGGAYEQYF.